The 32 T cell receptor beta chains presented below share a single source sample, sequenced in a study of blood T cell repertoires in COVID-19. Only in-frame clones appear in the TCRdb table, and some are missing; sequencing was by immunoSEQ multiplex PCR. The data hold 40,000 to 55,000 clones, with around 85% observed a single time. The specimen sequenced was peripheral blood. The receptors were gathered from a man aged 50 or older with acute or convalescent COVID-19.

The chain couples TRBV5-4 to TRBJ2-5, with TRBD2 identical over 9 bases. V lost 2 bases to trimming and J lost 1 base; unmatched junction nucleotides: 6. CDR1 is SGHNT and CDR2 is YYREEE in the germline V gene (reference sequence). This CDR3 has 16 residues. CDR3 residues: CASSFRLAEGQETQYF. The CDR3 region has the DNA TGTGCCAGCAGCTTCCGACTAGCGGAGGGCCAAGAGACCCAGTACTTC.

Concerning this clone: A junction boundary mismatches the germline segment, possibly from a read error. The chain has TRBV30 and TRBJ1-4; possible D gene TRBD1, 5 bases. In germline, CDR1 is GTSNPN, CDR2 SVGIG (reference sequence). The CDR3 has 13 amino acids. The chain's CDR3 is CAGGMQTNEKLFF. CDR3 coding DNA: TGCGCGGGGGGTATGCAAACTAATGAAAAACTGTTTTTT.

This chain links TRBV5-4 with TRBJ1-1; the D is unclear. Trimming stripped 5 bases from V and 1 base from J, with 9 bases between. Germline V gene sequence: CDR1 SGHNT, CDR2 YYREEE (reference sequence). The CDR3 totals 13 residues. CDR3 amino acids: CASSFERNTEAFF. The CDR3, as DNA: TGTGCCAGCAGTTTTGAGAGGAACACTGAAGCTTTCTTT. Based on the CDR3 plus reference TRBV5-4 and TRBJ1-1, the full variable domain is ETGVTQSPTHLIKTRGQQVTLRCSSQSGHNTVSWYQQALGQGPQFIFQYYREEENGRGNFPPRFSGLQFPNYSSELNVNALELDDSALYLCASSFERNTEAFFGQGTRLTVV.

This clone was seen only once. The chain has TRBV15 and TRBJ1-2; no reliable D call. CDR3 size: 13 residues. Germline V gene sequence: CDR1 LNHNV, CDR2 YYDKDF (reference sequence). V lost 7 bases and J 4 bases, leaving 13 bases between the germline ends. The CDR3 DNA follows: TGTGCCACCACCCCCGGGGTCGGCTATGGCTACACCTTC. Protein: CATTPGVGYGYTF.

The chain employs TRBV3-1 (or the pseudogene TRBV3-2) and TRBJ2-5; 7 bases align to TRBD2. The CDR3 runs to 15 residues. Germline assignment: CDR1 LGHDT and CDR2 YNNKEL (reference sequence). The ends lost 3 bases at V and 2 bases at J; junction bases unmatched: 6. CDR3 DNA: TGTGCCAGCAGCCAGCCGGGAGGAAAGCAAGAGACCCAGTACTTC. Its translation: CASSQPGGKQETQYF.

The chain carries TRBV2 and TRBJ2-2, with D possibly TRBD2 on 5 matching bases. From germline, CDR1 is SNHLY and CDR2 FYNNEI. There are 15 residues in the CDR3. V lost 2 bases and J 4 bases, leaving 11 bases between the germline ends. The CDR3 nucleotides read TGTGCCAGCAGTGAAAACCAGGCGGGCACCGGGGAGCTGTTTTTT. It is translated as CASSENQAGTGELFF.

V and J are TRBV7-6 and TRBJ2-3; 8 bases map to TRBD2. J gave up 6 bases and V 3 bases, and 11 bases lay outside the gene matches. Per the germline V gene, CDR1 is SGHVS and CDR2 is FNYEAQ. The CDR3 spans 16 residues. CDR3 amino acids: CASSFLPGLGGDTQYF. CDR3 nucleotides: TGTGCCAGCAGCTTCTTACCGGGACTAGGGGGGGATACGCAGTATTTT.

This clone was seen just once. V gene TRBV18 combines with J gene TRBJ2-7; TRBD2 is a possible D gene (6 bases). This CDR3 region has 15 residues. Trimming stripped 3 bases from V and 2 bases from J, with 14 bases between. CDR1 is KGHSH, CDR2 LQKENI, per germline. CDR3 amino acids: CASSPETPGAYEQYF. The DNA for the CDR3 is TGTGCCAGCTCACCCGAAACACCGGGGGCCTACGAGCAGTACTTC.

The chain carries TRBV12-3 or TRBV12-4 and TRBJ1-4; D is perhaps TRBD1 (5 bases). V was pared by 4 bases and J by 8 bases, with 11 bases between. The CDR3 sequence is 13 residues long. The DNA of the CDR3 is TGTGCCAGCAGTTCATGGGGCCAGGAAAAACTGTTTTTT. Amino acids: CASSSWGQEKLFF.

The chain has TRBV11-2 and TRBJ2-3; D is ambiguous. Trimming cost V 0 bases and J 2 bases, with 6 bases left between them. The germline CDR1 and CDR2 sequences are SGHAT and FQNNGV. The CDR3 has 14 residues. CDR3 nucleotide sequence: TGTGCCAGCAGCTTAGAACAGAACACAGATACGCAGTATTTT. It is translated as CASSLEQNTDTQYF.

About this clone itself: Mismatch with germline at one junction end may stem from a read error. The chain combines TRBV7-7 with TRBJ2-2; 8 bases match TRBD2. In germline, CDR1 is SSHAT, CDR2 FNYEAQ (reference sequence). This CDR3 comprises 16 residues. The CDR3 DNA reads TGTGCTAGCAGCCCCGGACTAGCATCGAACACCGGGGAGCTGTTTTTT. It yields the protein CASSPGLASNTGELFF.

CDR3 in amino acids: CARTPSERGAGLFF. CDR3 sequence (DNA): TGCGCCCGCACACCCTCAGAAAGGGGCGCGGGGTTGTTTTTT. V usage is TRBV5-1 and J usage is TRBJ1-4, with D possibly TRBD1 on 5 matching bases. V was clipped by 10 bases and J by 15 bases, with 28 bases between them. The CDR3 runs to 14 residues. Germline V CDR1 and CDR2: SGHRS, YFSETQ.

V usage is TRBV5-1 and J usage is TRBJ1-4, with 8 bases aligning to TRBD1. The V segment lost 2 bases and the J segment 6 bases; nucleotides outside the gene matches: 3. From germline, CDR1 is SGHRS and CDR2 YFSETQ. The CDR3 runs to 14 residues. CDR3 loop: CASSFRGPDEKLFF. The DNA for the CDR3 is TGCGCCAGCAGCTTCAGGGGGCCTGATGAAAAACTGTTTTTT.

The chain employs TRBV11-2 and TRBJ1-3; D is perhaps TRBD1 (6 bases). Looked up from germline, CDR1 is SGHAT and CDR2 is FQNNGV. The CDR3 loop spans 13 amino acids. The V and J ends lost 2 bases and 5 bases respectively, with 7 bases between them. The CDR3 region is CASSLWDRNTIYF. The CDR3 region has the DNA TGTGCCAGCAGCTTATGGGACAGAAACACCATATATTTT.

The chain links TRBV19 to TRBJ1-1; no definite D call. Germline CDR1 LNHDA, CDR2 SQIVND (reference sequence). V was shortened by 1 base and J by 1 base, with 7 bases between the two germline ends. The CDR3 has 14 residues. The CDR3 DNA reads TGTGCCAGTAGTATAGGGCGGCCGAACACTGAAGCTTTCTTT. The encoded protein is CASSIGRPNTEAFF.

The chain links TRBV13 to TRBJ2-7, with TRBD1 matching over 9 bases. Germline assignment: CDR1 PRHDT and CDR2 FYEKMQ (reference sequence). The CDR3 covers 15 residues. With 3 bases clipped from V and 7 bases from J, the junction kept 10 bases outside the gene matches. The CDR3 nucleotides read TGTGCCAGCAGCTTGTTCGGGACAGGGTATGAAGAGCAGTACTTC. This gives the protein CASSLFGTGYEEQYF.

This chain joins TRBV10-2 and TRBJ1-1, with 8 bases identical to TRBD1. The CDR3 sequence is 15 residues long. Trimming at V came to 0 bases and at J to 7 bases, leaving 7 bases not matched to a gene. In germline, CDR1 is WSHSY, CDR2 SAAADI. The CDR3 DNA is TGCGCCAGCAGTGAGTCTCCCAGGGGGCTGTTTGAAGCTTTCTTT. Translating gives CASSESPRGLFEAFF.

The V and J genes are TRBV5-8 and TRBJ1-6; 7 bases are shared with TRBD1. CDR3 length equals 15 residues. CDR1 SGHTS and CDR2 YDEGEE come from the germline V gene. The V gene end was trimmed by 4 bases and the J gene end by 3 bases; junction bases not matched to a gene: 4. The CDR3 DNA follows: TGTGCCAGCAGCCGACAGGGTGGCTATAATTCACCCCTCCACTTT. It encodes CASSRQGGYNSPLHF.

The CDR3 region is CASGGLYNEQFF. The CDR3, as DNA: TGTGCCAGCGGGGGACTCTACAATGAGCAGTTCTTC. The chain has TRBV2 and TRBJ2-1, with a weak D call TRBD2 (6 bases). V dropped 8 bases and J dropped 3 bases, with 8 bases sitting between them. This CDR3 spans 12 amino acids. CDR1 is SNHLY, CDR2 FYNNEI, per germline.

The V call is TRBV28, the J call TRBJ2-7; D may be TRBD1 (5 bases). V lost 4 bases to trimming and J lost 6 bases, with 19 bases between them. Germline V gene sequence: CDR1 MDHEN, CDR2 SYDVKM. CDR3 length equals 15 residues. The DNA for the CDR3 is TGTGCCAGCAGTTACCGCAGAATCACAGGTCCCGAGCAGTACTTC. It is translated as CASSYRRITGPEQYF.

V and J are TRBV19 and TRBJ1-1; D uncertain. This CDR3 is built from 14 residues. V gave up 7 bases and J gave up 6 bases, with 18 bases separating them. Germline V lookup: CDR1 LNHDA, CDR2 SQIVND (reference sequence). The CDR3 DNA is TGTGCCAGTATCCTCGGTCAGGAGGCCTCTGAAGCTTTCTTT. Protein: CASILGQEASEAFF.

The chain recombines TRBV11-2 with TRBJ2-1; 7 positions match TRBD2. J lost 4 bases, V lost 3 bases, and 9 bases had no gene match. CDR3 length: 16 residues. Germline V gene lookup returns CDR1 SGHAT and CDR2 FQNNGV. The CDR3 is CASSFVMGEGYNEQFF. As DNA, the CDR3 is TGTGCCAGCAGCTTCGTTATGGGGGAGGGTTACAATGAGCAGTTCTTC.

CDR3 DNA: TGTGCCAGCAGCTTAGGAGGGGGCAGTTATACGCAGTATTTT. It is translated as CASSLGGGSYTQYF. The J gene is TRBJ2-3, the V gene TRBV11-2; 7 bases fit TRBD1. V lost 1 base and J lost 7; bases outside the gene matches: 5. The CDR3 totals 14 residues. Germline-derived CDR1 and CDR2 are SGHAT and FQNNGV. Full variable domain (remainder filled in from reference TRBV11-2 and TRBJ2-3): EAGVAQSPRYKIIEKRQSVAFWCNPISGHATLYWYQQILGQGPKLLIQFQNNGVVDDSQLPKDRFSAERLKGVDSTLKIQPAKLEDSAVYLCASSLGGGSYTQYFGPGTRLTVL.

This chain joins TRBV21-1 and TRBJ2-6; the table's D call TRBD2 went unverified against the DNA. TRBV21-1 constitutes a pseudogene. This CDR3 region has 17 residues. The chain's CDR3 is CASPWERELSGANVLTF. CDR3 nucleotides: TGTGCCAGCCCGTGGGAACGGGAACTATCTGGGGCCAACGTCCTGACTTTC.

The V gene is TRBV6-6, the J gene TRBJ2-1, with 10 bases identical to TRBD2. Trimming at V came to 0 bases and at J to 6 bases, leaving 5 bases not matched to a gene. The CDR3 sequence is 16 residues long. Germline values: CDR1 MNHNY, CDR2 SVGAGI (reference sequence). CDR3: CASSYSLAGVGNEQFF. The CDR3 coding sequence is TGTGCCAGCAGTTACTCCCTAGCGGGGGTTGGCAATGAGCAGTTCTTC.

CDR3 DNA sequence: TGTGCCAGCAGCGACGCCCCGGACAGGGCCGGCACCGGGGAGCTGTTTTTT. Translated, it gives CASSDAPDRAGTGELFF. This chain links TRBV9 with TRBJ2-2; TRBD1 aligns across 8 bases. Germline assignment: CDR1 SGDLS and CDR2 YYNGEE. The CDR3 consists of 17 residues. V gave up 3 bases and J gave up 4 bases; unmatched junction bases: 11.

This chain joins TRBV6-2 or TRBV6-3 and TRBJ1-1; weak D call: TRBD1 (5 bases). The ends were cut back, 0 bases at V and 4 bases at J, with 9 bases in the middle. Germline V lookup: CDR1 MNHEY, CDR2 SVGEGT. The length of the CDR3 is 14 residues. The CDR3 region is CASSYSSGLTEAFF. The CDR3 bases are TGTGCCAGCAGTTACTCGTCAGGGCTCACTGAAGCTTTCTTT.

The genes are TRBV4-1 and TRBJ2-3; 9 bases line up with TRBD2. The CDR3 is 16 amino acids. Germline CDR1 is MGHRA and CDR2 is YSYEKL. V lost 6 bases, J lost 1 base, and 8 bases stayed unmatched. The CDR3 loop reads CASRLSRTSGTDTQYF. DNA of the CDR3: TGCGCCAGCAGACTATCAAGGACTAGCGGCACAGATACGCAGTATTTT.

The J gene is TRBJ1-1, the V gene TRBV5-6, with unresolved D. The CDR3 is 12 amino acids. Trimming left V 0 bases short and J 10 bases short, with 10 bases between. CDR1 and CDR2 (germline): SGHDT, YYEEEE. CDR3 region: CASSLVRRGAFF. CDR3 DNA sequence: TGTGCCAGCAGCTTGGTCCGACGGGGAGCTTTCTTT. Complete variable domain (other parts from reference TRBV5-6 and TRBJ1-1): DAGVTQSPTHLIKTRGQQVTLRCSPKSGHDTVSWYQQALGQGPQFIFQYYEEEERQRGNFPDRFSGHQFPNYSSELNVNALLLGDSALYLCASSLVRRGAFFGQGTRLTVV.

This rearrangement joins TRBV19 to TRBJ2-1; 12 bases align to TRBD2. This CDR3 is 14 amino acids long. Trimming removed 3 bases from V and 8 bases from J; junction bases left unmatched: 2. Germline V gene sequence: CDR1 LNHDA, CDR2 SQIVND (reference sequence). As DNA, the CDR3 is TGTGCCAGTAGTATCGGGACTAGCGGGTATGAGCAGTTCTTC. Residues: CASSIGTSGYEQFF.

This clone was picked up one time. This chain connects TRBV27 to TRBJ1-5; TRBD1 might be the D (5 bases). Germline CDR1 MNHEY, CDR2 SMNVEV (reference sequence). CDR3 size: 13 residues. V dropped 5 bases and J dropped 9 bases, with 14 bases sitting between them. CDR3 region: CASSIQGGLPQHF. CDR3 in DNA: TGTGCCAGCAGTATCCAGGGAGGTCTGCCCCAGCATTTT.

The chain couples TRBV4-1 to TRBJ1-3, with 7 bases lining up with TRBD1. Trimming removed 1 base from V and 0 bases from J; junction bases left unmatched: 6. CDR1 is MGHRA and CDR2 is YSYEKL in the germline V gene. The CDR3 runs 17 residues. In nucleotides, the CDR3 is TGCGCCAGCAGCCAAGTTCCAGGGGGGATCTCTGGAAACACCATATATTTT. Translation gives CASSQVPGGISGNTIYF.